The present TCR beta chain was sequenced within a study of prognosis after radiotherapy for stage I lung cancer. This clonotype was recorded at least ten times. Genomic DNA yielded TCR beta CDR3, amplified by two-round multiplex PCR. With primers specific to each TRBV and TRBJ gene, the first-round PCR was performed. TCRdb re-derived calls from the multiplex PCR reads in MiXCR, one entry per CDR3 protein. The profile covers 31,000 or so distinct CDR3 sequences, with about 39% appearing a single time and 15% taken by the ten largest. The sequencing used PBMCs, collected before or after stereotactic body radiation therapy (not recorded which). The receptor comes from a donor aged 50 or older with non-small cell lung cancer.

The CDR3 loop reads CASSWAGGETQYF. For the CDR3, the DNA is TGTGCCAGCAGCTGGGCAGGGGGAGAGACCCAGTACTTC. This sequence joins TRBV7-9 and TRBJ2-5, with 7 bases aligning to TRBD1. CDR1 and CDR2 (germline): SEHNR, FQNEAQ (reference sequence). CDR3 length equals 13 residues. Germline trimming cut 4 bases from V and 4 bases from J; bases unmatched to any gene: 3.